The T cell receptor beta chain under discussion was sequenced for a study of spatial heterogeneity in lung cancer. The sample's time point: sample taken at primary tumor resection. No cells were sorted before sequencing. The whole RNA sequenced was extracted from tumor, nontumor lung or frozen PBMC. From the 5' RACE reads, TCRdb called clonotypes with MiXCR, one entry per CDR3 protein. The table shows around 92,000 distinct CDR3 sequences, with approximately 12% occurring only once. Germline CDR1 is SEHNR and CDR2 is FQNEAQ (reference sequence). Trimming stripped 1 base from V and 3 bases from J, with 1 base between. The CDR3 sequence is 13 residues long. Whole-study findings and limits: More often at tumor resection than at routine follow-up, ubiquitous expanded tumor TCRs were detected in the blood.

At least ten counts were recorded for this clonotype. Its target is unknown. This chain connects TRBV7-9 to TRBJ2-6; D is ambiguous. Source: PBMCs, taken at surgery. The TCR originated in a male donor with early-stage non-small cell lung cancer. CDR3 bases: TGTGCCAGCAGCTTAGTTGGGGCCAACGTCCTGACTTTC. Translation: CASSLVGANVLTF.